The 24 T cell receptor beta chains presented below share a single source sample, sequenced in a study of CD8+ T cells in alopecia areata. Extracted RNA was reverse transcribed, and the resulting cDNA served as sequencing template. Profiling relied on immunoSEQ multiplex PCR, and the TCRdb table lists in-frame clones only, not all of them. The data show 200,000 to 250,000 clones, less than 45% seen once. Indicated treatment: oral pan-JAK inhibitor, 5-10 mg twice daily. The sequences come from CD4+ T cells sorted from blood, collected at roughly week 30, from a patient treated with tofacitinib. These receptors were obtained from a human donor with alopecia areata.

The V and J genes are TRBV6-5 and TRBJ2-3, with unresolved D. Trimming removed 5 bases from V and 0 bases from J, with 9 bases in between. Germline CDR1 and CDR2: MNHEY and SVGAGI. This CDR3 spans 14 amino acids. CDR3 residues: CASSPRPSTDTQYF. The CDR3, as DNA: TGTGCCAGCAGTCCCCGACCGAGCACAGATACGCAGTATTTT.

The chain joins TRBV9 to TRBJ2-1; 11 bases align to TRBD2. With 5 bases clipped from V and 5 bases from J, the junction kept 6 bases outside the gene matches. Germline values: CDR1 SGDLS, CDR2 YYNGEE. CDR3 length equals 15 residues. For the CDR3, the DNA is TGTGCCAGCAGTCTCACTAGCGGGAGTAACAATGAGCAGTTCTTC. Translating gives CASSLTSGSNNEQFF.

CDR3 DNA: TGCGCCAGCAGCTTTTCGTTTGAGTCGGGAGCTTTCTTT. This translates into CASSFSFESGAFF. V usage is TRBV5-1 and J usage is TRBJ1-1; D call uncertain. The germline V gene has CDR1 SGHRS and CDR2 YFSETQ. The CDR3 covers 13 residues. V lost 2 bases and J lost 10, with 15 bases in between.

This clone showed up just a few times. This chain uses TRBV30 with TRBJ2-1, with TRBD2 matching 7 bases. Trimming cost V 2 bases and J 9 bases; bases outside gene matches: 10. This CDR3 is 14 amino acids long. The germline CDR1 and CDR2 sequences are GTSNPN and SVGIG (reference sequence). The CDR3 sequence is CAWSPLRERGEQFF. DNA for the CDR3: TGTGCCTGGAGTCCCCTGCGGGAGAGGGGTGAGCAGTTCTTC.

This clone was counted many times. CDR3 amino acids: CASSIDGFSRQGNDEQYF. DNA for the CDR3: TGTGCCAGTAGTATAGACGGCTTCTCCCGACAGGGGAATGACGAGCAGTACTTC. This sequence joins TRBV19 and TRBJ2-7; 8 bases align to TRBD1. J gave up 5 bases and V 0 bases, and 15 bases lay outside the gene matches. This CDR3 comprises 18 residues. CDR1 is LNHDA, CDR2 SQIVND, per germline (reference sequence).

This clone was seen only a few times. CDR3 region: CSVDGDTGELFF. DNA for the CDR3: TGCAGCGTTGACGGGGACACCGGGGAGCTGTTTTTT. This sequence joins TRBV29-1 and TRBJ2-2; D might be TRBD2 (5 bases). This CDR3 spans 12 amino acids. Germline CDR1 and CDR2: SQVTM and ANQGSEA. V was cut by 3 bases and J by 3 bases, with 5 bases left in between.

The chain joins TRBV19 to TRBJ1-5, with no clear D. The CDR3 contains 14 residues. The germline V and J ends were trimmed by 6 bases and 4 bases, with 13 bases remaining between them. Germline assignment: CDR1 LNHDA and CDR2 SQIVND (reference sequence). CDR3 nucleotides: TGTGCCAGTAGCTTTAACGGAGATAATCAGCCCCAGCATTTT. Translation: CASSFNGDNQPQHF.

This chain uses TRBV5-1 with TRBJ2-3; 13 bases align to TRBD2. The CDR3 is 16 amino acids. Per the germline V gene, CDR1 is SGHRS and CDR2 is YFSETQ. Trimming cost V 3 bases and J 3 bases; bases outside gene matches: 4. Here the CDR3 DNA reads TGCGCCAGCAGCTCTAGACTAGCGGGGGGTACAGATACGCAGTATTTT. It translates to CASSSRLAGGTDTQYF.

This chain joins TRBV7-9 and TRBJ2-7; no clear D gene. Germline V gene sequence: CDR1 SEHNR, CDR2 FQNEAQ (reference sequence). V gave up 4 bases and J gave up 3 bases, with 16 bases separating them. The CDR3 runs to 15 residues. In nucleotides, the CDR3 is TGTGCCAGCAGCTATATAGCCGGTACCCACTACGAGCAGTACTTC. Translating gives CASSYIAGTHYEQYF.

The chain has TRBV6-5 and TRBJ2-1; 7 bases are shared with TRBD2. This CDR3 has 15 residues. The junction had 12 bases not matched to a gene; V was cut back by 8 bases and J by 5 bases. Germline CDR1 reads MNHEY; CDR2 reads SVGAGI. The CDR3 loop reads CASLPGSSGHNEQFF. CDR3 in DNA: TGTGCCAGCCTTCCGGGGTCTAGCGGTCACAATGAGCAGTTCTTC.

This chain links TRBV2 with TRBJ1-6; D possibly corresponds to TRBD1 (6 bases). This CDR3 comprises 13 residues. The V gene's germline CDR1 is SNHLY and CDR2 FYNNEI. The ends were cut back, 3 bases at V and 9 bases at J, with 9 bases in the middle. CDR3 in amino acids: CASSEDRVSPLHF. The CDR3 region has the DNA TGTGCCAGCAGTGAGGACAGAGTTTCACCCCTCCACTTT.

The table lists this clone with many counts. The chain joins TRBV29-1 to TRBJ1-2; D remains ambiguous. This CDR3 contains 11 residues. Per the germline V gene, CDR1 is SQVTM and CDR2 is ANQGSEA. The germline V and J ends were trimmed by 4 bases and 8 bases, with 11 bases remaining between them. The CDR3 is CSVGIGGGYTF. The CDR3, as DNA: TGCAGCGTTGGAATCGGCGGCGGCTACACCTTC.

This clone was seen a few times. The chain employs TRBV27 and TRBJ2-7; TRBD2 matches 13 bases. CDR1 and CDR2 (germline): MNHEY, SMNVEV (reference sequence). The CDR3 is made up of 19 amino acids. The V segment lost 5 bases and the J segment 2 bases; nucleotides outside the gene matches: 15. CDR3 nucleotides: TGTGCCAGCAGTCGCTGGACTAGCGGGAGTCTCGGGGTGACCTACGAGCAGTACTTC. Translation: CASSRWTSGSLGVTYEQYF.

The V and J genes are TRBV5-1 and TRBJ2-3; TRBD2 matches at 7 bases. Germline assignment: CDR1 SGHRS and CDR2 YFSETQ. J lost 0 bases, V lost 6 bases, and 7 bases had no gene match. This CDR3 is 15 amino acids long. CDR3 sequence (DNA): TGCGCCAGCACACTACTAGCGACTAGCACAGATACGCAGTATTTT. This sequence encodes CASTLLATSTDTQYF.

In its sample, this clone was seen a few times. The chain carries TRBV29-1 and TRBJ2-7, with D uncertain. Germline CDR1 and CDR2: SQVTM and ANQGSEA. This CDR3 contains 12 residues. Trimming left V 0 bases short and J 1 base short, with 4 bases between. CDR3 residues: CSVEDASYEQYF. The CDR3 DNA reads as TGCAGCGTTGAAGATGCATCCTACGAGCAGTACTTC.

CDR3 residues: CASSSGTSGRRETQYF. CDR3 coding DNA: TGTGCCAGCAGCTCCGGGACTAGCGGGAGGAGGGAGACCCAGTACTTC. The chain joins TRBV7-9 to TRBJ2-5; 15 bases map to TRBD2. Germline trimming cut 4 bases from V and 5 bases from J; bases unmatched to any gene: 5. Germline V gene data show CDR1 as SEHNR and CDR2 as FQNEAQ (reference sequence). The CDR3 is 16 residues long.

This clone showed up many times. The chain carries TRBV2 and TRBJ1-2, with D unclear. Germline V gene data show CDR1 as SNHLY and CDR2 as FYNNEI. Trimming left V 6 bases short and J 1 base short, with 9 bases between. The CDR3 has 13 residues. The CDR3 nucleotides read TGTGCCAGCAGCTCCGACCGTAACTATGGCTACACCTTC. Translated: CASSSDRNYGYTF.

The chain employs TRBV7-3 and TRBJ2-3, with a weak D call TRBD1 (6 bases). The CDR3 is 16 residues long. Germline loops: CDR1 SGHTA, CDR2 FQGTGA. V lost 5 bases and J 6 bases, leaving 21 bases between the germline ends. The CDR3 is CASSPTISTGLDTQYF. CDR3 in DNA: TGTGCCAGCAGCCCAACAATATCAACAGGGTTGGATACGCAGTATTTT.

This chain uses TRBV10-3 with TRBJ2-7; D unclear. V was trimmed by 8 bases and J by 4 bases, leaving 12 bases between them. Germline CDR1 ENHRY, CDR2 SYGVKD. The CDR3 contains 12 residues. CDR3 residues: CAIGNQVYEQYF. The CDR3 DNA reads as TGTGCCATCGGGAACCAGGTTTACGAGCAGTACTTC.

The J gene is TRBJ2-7, the V gene TRBV5-1; 9 bases are shared with TRBD1. CDR1 and CDR2 from the germline V gene are SGHRS and YFSETQ. Trimming at V came to 0 bases and at J to 5 bases, leaving 6 bases not matched to a gene. This CDR3 has 15 amino acids. This CDR3 is CASSLDGTGSNEQYF. The CDR3 nucleotides read TGCGCCAGCAGCTTGGACGGGACAGGGAGCAACGAGCAGTACTTC. The full variable domain, rest sourced from reference TRBV5-1 and TRBJ2-7, is KAGVTQTPRYLIKTRGQQVTLSCSPISGHRSVSWYQQTPGQGLQFLFEYFSETQRNKGNFPGRFSGRQFSNSRSEMNVSTLELGDSALYLCASSLDGTGSNEQYFGPGTRLTVT.

The chain links TRBV30 to TRBJ2-2; D is unclear. V lost 0 bases, J lost 4 bases, and 9 bases lay in between. Germline V gene lookup returns CDR1 GTSNPN and CDR2 SVGIG (reference sequence). CDR3 length: 14 residues. The CDR3 DNA follows: TGTGCCTGGAGTGTACGACTGAGCACCGGGGAGCTGTTTTTT. Amino acids: CAWSVRLSTGELFF.

In this sample, this clone turned up a few times. For the CDR3, the DNA is TGTGCCAGCAGCCCCGCCCGCCGCGATACGCAGTATTTT. This codes for CASSPARRDTQYF. The V and J genes are TRBV7-9 and TRBJ2-3; D remains ambiguous. Per the germline V gene, CDR1 is SEHNR and CDR2 is FQNEAQ (reference sequence). The CDR3 is made up of 13 amino acids. Trimming removed 5 bases from V and 6 bases from J, with 12 bases in between.

In this sample, this clone turned up a few times. The sample contains more than one DNA sequence encoding this CDR3. V usage is TRBV29-1 and J usage is TRBJ2-7; 7 bases are a match to TRBD1. This CDR3 has 13 residues. Germline V gene lookup returns CDR1 SQVTM and CDR2 ANQGSEA. The V gene end was trimmed by 3 bases and the J gene end by 2 bases; junction bases not matched to a gene: 4. CDR3 nucleotides: TGCAGCGTTGAGAACAGGGGTACCTACGAGCAGTACTTC. It specifies CSVENRGTYEQYF.

The J gene is TRBJ1-2, the V gene TRBV5-4; possible D gene TRBD1, 5 bases. Trimming took off 6 bases at V and 2 bases at J, with 17 bases between the two ends. The CDR3 is 15 residues long. Germline V lookup: CDR1 SGHNT, CDR2 YYREEE (reference sequence). The DNA for the CDR3 is TGTGCCAGCACCCCCGGGGCCCTCGCCAACTATGGCTACACCTTC. It encodes CASTPGALANYGYTF.